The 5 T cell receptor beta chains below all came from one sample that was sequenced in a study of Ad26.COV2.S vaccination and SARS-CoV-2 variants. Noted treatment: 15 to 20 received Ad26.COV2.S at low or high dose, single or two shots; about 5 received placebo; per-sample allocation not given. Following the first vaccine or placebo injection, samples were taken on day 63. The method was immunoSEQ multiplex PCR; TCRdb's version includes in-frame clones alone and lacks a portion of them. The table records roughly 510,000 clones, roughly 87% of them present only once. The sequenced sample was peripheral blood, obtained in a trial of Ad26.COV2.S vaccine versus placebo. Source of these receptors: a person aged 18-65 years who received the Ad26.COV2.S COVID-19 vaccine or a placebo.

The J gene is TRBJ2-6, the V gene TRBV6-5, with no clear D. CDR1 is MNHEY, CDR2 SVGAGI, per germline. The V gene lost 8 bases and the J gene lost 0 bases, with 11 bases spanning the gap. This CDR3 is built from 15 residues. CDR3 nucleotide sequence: TGTGCCAGCTCCGGAAGCAGCTCTGGGGCCAACGTCCTGACTTTC. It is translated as CASSGSSSGANVLTF.

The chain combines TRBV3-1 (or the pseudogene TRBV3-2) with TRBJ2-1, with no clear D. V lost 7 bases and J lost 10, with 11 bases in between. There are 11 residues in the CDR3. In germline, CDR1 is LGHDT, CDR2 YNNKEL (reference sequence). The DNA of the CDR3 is TGTGCCAGCACCCTCGGGCAAGAGCAGTTCTTC. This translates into CASTLGQEQFF.

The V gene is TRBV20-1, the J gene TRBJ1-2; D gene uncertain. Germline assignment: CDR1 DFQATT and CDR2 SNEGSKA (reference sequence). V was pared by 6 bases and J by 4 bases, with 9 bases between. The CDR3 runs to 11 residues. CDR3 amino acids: CSAEGFYGYTF. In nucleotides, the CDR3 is TGCAGTGCGGAGGGATTCTATGGCTACACCTTC.

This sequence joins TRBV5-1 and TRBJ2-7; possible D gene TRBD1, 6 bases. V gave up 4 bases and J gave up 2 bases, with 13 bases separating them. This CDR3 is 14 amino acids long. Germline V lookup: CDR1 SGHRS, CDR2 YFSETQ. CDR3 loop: CASSKDSKTYEQYF. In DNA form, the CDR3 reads TGCGCCAGCAGCAAGGACAGTAAGACCTACGAGCAGTACTTC.

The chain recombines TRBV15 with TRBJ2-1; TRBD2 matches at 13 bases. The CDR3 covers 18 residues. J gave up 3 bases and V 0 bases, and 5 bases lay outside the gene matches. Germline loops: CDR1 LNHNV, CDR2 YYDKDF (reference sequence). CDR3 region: CATSREYGLAGVYNEQFF. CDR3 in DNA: TGTGCCACCAGCAGAGAATACGGACTAGCGGGAGTCTACAATGAGCAGTTCTTC.